This TCR beta chain was identified during a study of T cell repertoires in cytomegalovirus infection. Study at large: Recently identified HLA-C-restricted and well-studied HLA-B-restricted CMV epitopes were used. Indications came from public TCR beta signatures; they pointed to CMV infection and to a matching HLA type.

Germline loops: CDR1 SGHTA, CDR2 FQGNSA. The V end lost 1 base, the J end lost 6 bases, and 16 bases lay between the germline ends. This CDR3 region has 16 residues. Study-level results: Dominant in the ex vivo response were TCR beta clonotypes restricted by HLA-C and specific for CMV. Carriers of CMV plus the relevant HLA were identified by cumulative public TCR beta family frequency.

One entry per CDR3 protein, called by TCRdb with MiXCR from the reads. The sample includes 150,000 to 200,000 distinct CDR3 sequences, roughly 21% of them seen just once. To note about this clonotype: Its antigen is still unknown.

The genes are TRBV7-2 and TRBJ2-1; no definite D call. This TCR derives from a human donor in good health (CMV status not recorded). Some clones in this sample may be carry-over from other donors' samples. The source was CD8+ T cells from cultured PBMCs, collected from culture after CMV antigen stimulation. The CDR3 DNA follows: TGTGCCAGCAGCTTAGGCGCCGGGCCTAGGTCCAATGAGCAGTTCTTC. Amino acids: CASSLGAGPRSNEQFF.